Sequencing of this TCR beta chain was carried out in a study of blood T cells in healthy people across ages. This clonotype appeared a few times. Roughly 10 milliliters of peripheral blood were drawn from each donor. The second PCR ran about 6 to 11 cycles with a sample-barcoded 5' primer and J-beta primers. All samples yielded 3 million or more CDR3-containing paired-end reads. Each CDR3 protein is one row after TCRdb ran MiXCR on the 5' RACE reads. The sample shows 1.6 million or so distinct CDR3 sequences, roughly 30% of them seen only once. Trimming took 3 bases from V and 7 from J; bases not matched to a gene: 6. The CDR3 runs 15 residues. Germline CDR1 is KGHDR and CDR2 is SFDVKD.

The rearrangement uses TRBV24-1 and TRBJ2-2; 8 nucleotides align to TRBD1. This receptor was taken from a woman aged 25-40 years in good health. The specimen sequenced was blood. CDR3 DNA: TGTGCCACCAGTGATAACGGACAGGGACGCGGGGAGCTGTTTTTT. This translates into CATSDNGQGRGELFF.